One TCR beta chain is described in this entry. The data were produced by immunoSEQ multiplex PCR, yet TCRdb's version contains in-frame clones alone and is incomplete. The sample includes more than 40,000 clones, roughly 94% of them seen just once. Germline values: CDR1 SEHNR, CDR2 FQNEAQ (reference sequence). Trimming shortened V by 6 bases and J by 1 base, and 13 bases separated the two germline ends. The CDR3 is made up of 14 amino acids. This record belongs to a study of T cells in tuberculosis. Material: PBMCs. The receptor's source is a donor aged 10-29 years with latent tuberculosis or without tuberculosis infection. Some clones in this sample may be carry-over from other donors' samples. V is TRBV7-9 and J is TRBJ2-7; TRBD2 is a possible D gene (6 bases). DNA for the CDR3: TGTGCCAGCAGGAGGACGGAGGGATCCTACGAGCAGTACTTC. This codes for CASRRTEGSYEQYF. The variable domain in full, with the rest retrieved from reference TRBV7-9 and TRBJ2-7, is DTGVSQNPRHKITKRGQNVTFRCDPISEHNRLYWYRQTLGQGPEFLTYFQNEAQLEKSRLLSDRFSAERPKGSFSTLEIQRTEQGDSAMYLCASRRTEGSYEQYFGPGTRLTVT.